The 21 T cell receptor beta chains below were found in one sample sequenced in a study of early T cells in non-severe SARS-CoV-2 infection (dated by TCRdb to about 2021). Libraries were built with 5' RACE. The data were produced on a NextSeq 500. TCRdb reran the public reads through fastp at Q25 and MiXCR, keeping productive beta chains. Every distinct CDR3 protein forms one entry, paired with its most common genes and DNA. In this sample the table shows 15,000 to 20,000 distinct CDR3 sequences, around 6% of which occur a single time. The ten largest clones represent about 6.8% of the sample. The sample here was whole blood, taken at baseline. These receptors came from an adult who was a healthcare worker with PCR-confirmed SARS-CoV-2 infection or an uninfected control (not recorded which).

In this sample, this clonotype turned up many times. This sequence joins TRBV5-1 and TRBJ2-7, with a tentative D call TRBD1 (5 bases). Trimming removed 0 bases at V and 5 bases at J, with 9 bases between. The CDR3 contains 13 residues. Looked up from germline, CDR1 is SGHRS and CDR2 is YFSETQ. The CDR3 coding sequence is TGCGCCAGCAGCTTGGATTGGGGCAACGAGCAGTACTTC. Translation gives CASSLDWGNEQYF.

This clonotype was observed at least ten times. The chain employs TRBV27 and TRBJ2-3, with 12 nucleotides matching TRBD2. The junction had 7 bases not matched to a gene; V was cut back by 5 bases and J by 7 bases. The CDR3 is 15 amino acids. Looked up from germline, CDR1 is MNHEY and CDR2 is SMNVEV (reference sequence). The CDR3 DNA reads TGTGCCAGCAGTCTAGCGGGGGGGGAGGTATATACGCAGTATTTT. Translation: CASSLAGGEVYTQYF.

This clonotype has a count of ten or more. The gene calls are TRBV7-2 and TRBJ2-7, with no clear D. Germline values: CDR1 SGHTA, CDR2 FQGNSA. Between the trimmed V and J ends, which lost 5 bases and 0 bases, there was a span of 5 bases. This CDR3 spans 12 amino acids. The CDR3 DNA sequence: TGTGCCAGCAGCGGGAACTCCTACGAGCAGTACTTC. Translating gives CASSGNSYEQYF.

The sample holds many counts of this clonotype. The V gene is TRBV20-1, the J gene TRBJ2-7; D is possibly TRBD1 (5 bases). V gave up 3 bases and J gave up 2 bases, with 14 bases separating them. The CDR3 covers 14 residues. The V gene's germline CDR1 is DFQATT and CDR2 SNEGSKA (reference sequence). The CDR3 sequence is CSASEPRVPYEQYF. The CDR3 nucleotides read TGCAGTGCTAGCGAGCCCAGGGTGCCCTACGAGCAGTACTTC.

The chain links TRBV6-5 to TRBJ1-2; D is uncertain. The CDR3 consists of 13 residues. The germline V and J ends were trimmed by 2 bases and 3 bases, with 7 bases remaining between them. CDR1 is MNHEY, CDR2 SVGAGI, per germline. The CDR3 sequence: CASSYRFDYGYTF. As DNA, the CDR3 is TGTGCCAGCAGTTACAGGTTCGACTATGGCTACACCTTC.

This clonotype was counted many times. The chain joins TRBV7-9 to TRBJ2-7; no firm D call. The V gene lost 2 bases and the J gene lost 1 base, with 3 bases spanning the gap. The CDR3 covers 12 residues. In germline, CDR1 is SEHNR, CDR2 FQNEAQ (reference sequence). The CDR3 region is CASSLTSYEQYF. CDR3 sequence (DNA): TGTGCCAGCAGCTTAACATCCTACGAGCAGTACTTC.

This clonotype is termed medium-sized. This chain connects TRBV12-3 or TRBV12-4 to TRBJ2-1, with 8 bases fitting TRBD2. Trimming took 4 bases from V and 8 from J; bases not matched to a gene: 13. The CDR3 sequence is 16 residues long. The DNA of the CDR3 is TGTGCCAGCAGTTGGGACGGGGGGGCCAGCGGCGATGAGCAGTTCTTC. It specifies CASSWDGGASGDEQFF.

Ten or more counts support this clonotype. This chain joins TRBV29-1 and TRBJ2-7; maybe TRBD2 (5 bases). The V end was cut by 6 bases, the J end by 1 base, with 19 bases between. The CDR3 runs 15 residues. CDR1 is SQVTM, CDR2 ANQGSEA, per germline. The CDR3 is CSVVPLISGSYEQYF. CDR3 bases: TGCAGCGTCGTTCCTCTCATATCGGGATCCTACGAGCAGTACTTC.

This chain links TRBV29-1 with TRBJ1-1, with 10 positions matching TRBD1. Germline CDR1 reads SQVTM; CDR2 reads ANQGSEA. This CDR3 has 11 amino acids. The CDR3 sequence is CSGQGDTEAFF. In DNA form, the CDR3 reads TGCAGTGGACAGGGGGACACTGAAGCTTTCTTT.

The table lists this clonotype with many counts. An end of the junction differs from the germline gene, which may be a read error. This chain links TRBV4-3 with TRBJ2-5, with a possible D match to TRBD1 (7 bases). The CDR3 is 15 amino acids. From germline, CDR1 is LGHNA and CDR2 YSLEER. The CDR3 reads CASNQESRGAETQYF. Here the CDR3 DNA reads TGCGCCAGCAACCAAGAGAGCAGGGGGGCAGAGACCCAGTACTTC.

This clonotype was found many times. V is TRBV3-1 and J is TRBJ2-2, with D perhaps given as TRBD1 or TRBD2 (5 bases each). V shed 1 base and J shed 3 bases, with 15 bases lying between them. CDR1 and CDR2 from the germline V gene are LGHDT and YNNKEL (reference sequence). This CDR3 is 17 amino acids long. The CDR3 is CASSQGEPGTHTGELFF. The CDR3, as DNA: TGTGCCAGCAGCCAAGGGGAGCCCGGGACCCACACCGGGGAGCTGTTTTTT.

This clonotype occurred many times. The chain uses TRBV25-1 and TRBJ2-7; D is unresolved. The CDR3 loop spans 12 amino acids. Germline lookup yields CDR1 MGHDK and CDR2 SYGVNS. V was cut by 7 bases and J by 3 bases, with 10 bases left in between. CDR3 sequence: CASTLLGYEQYF. CDR3 DNA: TGTGCCAGCACCTTACTGGGCTACGAGCAGTACTTC.

This clonotype was detected many times. CDR3 residues: CASSPWTDSGNTIYF. DNA for the CDR3: TGCGCCAGCAGCCCTTGGACGGACTCTGGAAACACCATATATTTT. This chain uses TRBV5-1 with TRBJ1-3, with D unclear. From germline, CDR1 is SGHRS and CDR2 YFSETQ. The CDR3 is 15 amino acids. V was cut by 4 bases and J by 0 bases, with 11 bases left in between.

This clonotype was seen repeatedly, ten times or more. The chain is built from TRBV6-5 and TRBJ2-1, with a possible D match to TRBD2 (7 bases). This CDR3 is built from 16 residues. V lost 0 bases, J lost 7 bases, and 16 bases lay in between. Per germline, CDR1 MNHEY and CDR2 SVGAGI. In DNA form, the CDR3 reads TGTGCCAGCAGTTACTCGAGGCGGGGGCCGGGGAATGAGCAGTTCTTC. This sequence encodes CASSYSRRGPGNEQFF.

This clonotype qualifies as medium-sized. The chain joins TRBV25-1 to TRBJ2-5; 7 bases fit TRBD1. Per the germline V gene, CDR1 is MGHDK and CDR2 is SYGVNS. CDR3 length: 13 amino acids. V gave up 6 bases and J gave up 4 bases; unmatched junction bases: 5. The CDR3 loop is CASRQGWGETQYF. In nucleotides, the CDR3 is TGTGCCAGCAGACAGGGGTGGGGAGAGACCCAGTACTTC.

In this sample, this clonotype turned up a few times. This could be a read error, since a much larger clone is one nucleotide away. The chain joins TRBV20-1 to TRBJ1-6; tentative D call: TRBD1 (6 bases). Germline V gene sequence: CDR1 DFQATT, CDR2 SNEGSKA (reference sequence). There are 17 residues in the CDR3. CDR3: CSAPQGGLDSYNSPPHF. The CDR3 bases are TGCAGTGCCCCTCAAGGGGGGCTTGACTCCTATAATTCACCCCCCCACTTT.

This clonotype was recorded many times. The V call is TRBV3-1, the J call TRBJ1-1; D gene uncertain. CDR1 is LGHDT, CDR2 YNNKEL, per germline (reference sequence). This CDR3 contains 14 residues. Trimming cost V 2 bases and J 4 bases, with 11 bases left between them. The CDR3 here is CASSQRELGTEAFF. CDR3 in DNA: TGTGCCAGCAGCCAACGGGAATTGGGCACTGAAGCTTTCTTT.

This clonotype was counted a few times. The V call is TRBV9, the J call TRBJ1-1; TRBD1 might be the D (6 bases). Trimming pared 3 bases from V and 5 bases from J, leaving 17 bases between. This CDR3 has 15 amino acids. CDR1 is SGDLS and CDR2 is YYNGEE in the germline V gene. The CDR3, as DNA: TGTGCCAGCAGCGCGAACAGGGCGGGGGTGACTGAAGCTTTCTTT. This sequence encodes CASSANRAGVTEAFF.

This clonotype was recorded many times. The chain combines TRBV20-1 with TRBJ2-7, with D perhaps TRBD2 (5 bases). The CDR3 has 14 residues. The germline CDR1 and CDR2 sequences are DFQATT and SNEGSKA (reference sequence). V lost 5 bases, J lost 3 bases, and 17 bases lay in between. The CDR3 DNA follows: TGCAGTGCTTCCGGCGGGCTTTCCGTCTACGAGCAGTACTTC. It specifies CSASGGLSVYEQYF.

This clonotype came up many times. The V and J genes are TRBV2 and TRBJ1-5; TRBD1 matches at 7 bases. V gave up 2 bases and J gave up 7 bases; unmatched junction bases: 8. The CDR3 loop spans 15 amino acids. Germline V CDR1 and CDR2: SNHLY, FYNNEI. Here the CDR3 DNA reads TGTGCCAGCAGTGAAATGGCAGGGGGTATCCAGCCCCAGCATTTT. Translating it yields CASSEMAGGIQPQHF. Drawing the rest from reference TRBV2 and TRBJ1-5, the complete variable domain is EPEVTQTPSHQVTQMGQEVILRCVPISNHLYFYWYRQILGQKVEFLVSFYNNEISEKSEIFDDQFSVERPDGSNFTLKIRSTKLEDSAMYFCASSEMAGGIQPQHFGDGTRLSIL.

This clonotype was picked up many times. The J gene is TRBJ1-1, the V gene TRBV7-3; maybe TRBD1 (6 bases). CDR3 length: 14 amino acids. V was trimmed by 5 bases and J by 0 bases, leaving 10 bases between them. In germline, CDR1 is SGHTA, CDR2 FQGTGA. CDR3 in amino acids: CASSPGQLNTEAFF. CDR3 bases: TGTGCCAGCAGCCCTGGACAGCTGAACACTGAAGCTTTCTTT. Full variable domain (outside the CDR3, taken from reference TRBV7-3 and TRBJ1-1): GAGVSQTPSNKVTEKGKYVELRCDPISGHTALYWYRQSLGQGPEFLIYFQGTGAADDSGLPNDRFFAVRPEGSVSTLKIQRTERGDSAVYLCASSPGQLNTEAFFGQGTRLTVV.